The 23 T cell receptor beta chains below were found in one sample sequenced in a study of cytomegalovirus exposure and HLA in healthy donors (dated by TCRdb to about 2017). Libraries were made using the immunoSEQ multiplex PCR assay. The multiplex PCR relied on a mix of 60 forward primers for TCR Vbeta segments and 13 reverse primers for TCR Jbeta segments. The clones in this table, taken by TCRdb from immuneACCESS, are in-frame only. Not every clone is retained; where verified, under half of the shortfall comes from an unresolved V gene, and the cause of the rest is unknown. A total of 100,000 to 150,000 clones appear in this sample, approximately 84% of them only once. Together, the top ten hold around 3% of the sample. The specimen sequenced was PBMCs. These receptors originate from a boy aged 2 to 10 in good health and CMV-seronegative.

The rearrangement links TRBV6-5 to TRBJ1-1; the D gene is possibly TRBD1 (5 bases). The germline V and J ends were trimmed by 10 bases and 4 bases, with 16 bases remaining between them. CDR1 is MNHEY and CDR2 is SVGAGI in the germline V gene. This CDR3 contains 13 residues. CDR3 loop: CAISMGGGTEAFF. Written as DNA, the CDR3 is TGTGCCATCTCAATGGGGGGGGGCACTGAAGCTTTCTTT.

Turning to this clone: One junction end disagrees with the germline gene, perhaps due to a read error. The CDR3 protein is CAWGVTNYGYTF. The DNA for the CDR3 is TGTGCCTGGGGTGTCACTAACTATGGCTACACCTTC. The V call is TRBV30, the J call TRBJ1-2; D is ambiguous. The length of the CDR3 is 12 residues. Looked up from germline, CDR1 is GTSNPN and CDR2 is SVGIG (reference sequence).

The chain joins TRBV7-9 to TRBJ1-1; 9 bases match TRBD1. The V segment lost 5 bases and the J segment 7 bases; nucleotides outside the gene matches: 11. The germline V gene encodes CDR1 SEHNR and CDR2 FQNEAQ (reference sequence). CDR3 length equals 15 residues. In nucleotides, the CDR3 is TGTGCCAGCAGCCAAAGACAGGGGGAGAGTAGTGAAGCTTTCTTT. It is translated as CASSQRQGESSEAFF.

The chain joins TRBV5-1 to TRBJ2-5; D remains ambiguous. Trimming removed 3 bases from V and 1 base from J, with 13 bases in between. Germline V gene data show CDR1 as SGHRS and CDR2 as YFSETQ. This CDR3 spans 15 amino acids. CDR3 bases: TGCGCCAGCAGCTCAAACCCGGGTCTCCAAGAGACCCAGTACTTC. Its translation: CASSSNPGLQETQYF.

For this clone: The sample carries other DNA sequences with the same CDR3. This chain joins TRBV7-6 and TRBJ1-1; D is perhaps TRBD1 (5 bases). The CDR3 consists of 13 residues. V was shortened by 5 bases and J by 4 bases, with 11 bases between the two germline ends. The germline V gene has CDR1 SGHVS and CDR2 FNYEAQ. The CDR3 spells CASSHRGSTEAFF. CDR3 bases: TGTGCCAGCAGCCATAGGGGAAGCACTGAAGCTTTCTTT.

This clone was detected once. The chain employs TRBV6-1 and TRBJ1-2; 10 bases match TRBD1. Trimming at V came to 0 bases and at J to 6 bases, leaving 7 bases not matched to a gene. Germline CDR1 is MNHNS and CDR2 is SASEGT. The CDR3 sequence is 16 residues long. This CDR3 is CASSEAAGTGAHGYTF. For the CDR3, the DNA is TGTGCCAGCAGTGAAGCGGCCGGGACAGGGGCCCATGGCTACACCTTC.

The CDR3 DNA follows: TGCGCCAGCAGCGTCCCCCGCGGACTAGCGGAAATCTCCTACAATGAGCAGTTCTTC. Protein product: CASSVPRGLAEISYNEQFF. V is TRBV4-3 and J is TRBJ2-1, with 10 bases aligning to TRBD2. J was trimmed by 0 bases and V by 5 bases; bases with no gene match: 13. The CDR3 is 19 residues long. Per germline, CDR1 LGHNA and CDR2 YSLEER.

This chain joins TRBV2 and TRBJ1-5; 7 bases line up with TRBD1. Germline V gives CDR1 SNHLY, CDR2 FYNNEI. The CDR3 is 13 amino acids. V shed 6 bases and J 4 bases; nucleotides not matched to a gene: 3. The CDR3 loop is CASRGQPNQPQHF. CDR3 coding DNA: TGTGCCAGCAGGGGACAGCCAAATCAGCCCCAGCATTTT.

The chain is built from TRBV29-1 and TRBJ2-3; no firm D call. CDR3 length: 14 amino acids. V lost 3 bases, J lost 0 bases, and 10 bases lay in between. Germline loops: CDR1 SQVTM, CDR2 ANQGSEA. The CDR3 is CSVDASVSTDTQYF. CDR3 DNA: TGCAGCGTTGATGCGTCGGTCAGCACAGATACGCAGTATTTT.

The rearrangement uses TRBV14 and TRBJ1-2, with D possibly TRBD1 on 5 matching bases. The CDR3 is 14 amino acids. V dropped 4 bases and J dropped 0 bases, with 9 bases sitting between them. Germline V gene sequence: CDR1 SGHDN, CDR2 FVKESK. In DNA, the CDR3 is TGTGCCAGCAGCCGAGACAGCGCTAACTATGGCTACACCTTC. Its translation is CASSRDSANYGYTF.

The J gene is TRBJ1-2, the V gene TRBV13; weak D call: TRBD1 (6 bases). Trimming took off 0 bases at V and 2 bases at J, with 13 bases between the two ends. The CDR3 sequence is 16 residues long. Germline loops: CDR1 PRHDT, CDR2 FYEKMQ (reference sequence). The CDR3: CASSLGTGGSNYGYTF. CDR3 in DNA: TGTGCCAGCAGCTTAGGCACGGGGGGCTCGAACTATGGCTACACCTTC.

This chain joins TRBV6-1 and TRBJ2-7; D might be TRBD2 (6 bases). Trimming cost V 2 bases and J 2 bases, with 16 bases left between them. The CDR3 consists of 16 residues. Germline loops: CDR1 MNHNS, CDR2 SASEGT. CDR3 amino acids: CASSEQGGTAAYEQYV. In nucleotides, the CDR3 is TGTGCCAGCAGTGAACAGGGTGGGACTGCAGCCTACGAGCAGTACGTC.

The chain combines TRBV7-8 with TRBJ1-5; possible D gene TRBD1, 6 bases. CDR1 SGHVS and CDR2 FQNEAQ come from the germline V gene. The CDR3 consists of 14 residues. Trimming pared 0 bases from V and 6 bases from J, leaving 9 bases between. The CDR3 sequence is CASSLARGSQPQHF. CDR3 nucleotides: TGTGCCAGCAGCTTAGCCAGGGGCAGTCAGCCCCAGCATTTT.

The V call is TRBV6-6, the J call TRBJ1-1; D ambiguous. Germline-derived CDR1 and CDR2 are MNHNY and SVGAGI (reference sequence). Trimming took off 2 bases at V and 0 bases at J, with 7 bases between the two ends. CDR3 length equals 14 residues. CDR3 residues: CASSYPDLNTEAFF. As DNA, the CDR3 is TGTGCCAGCAGTTACCCGGACTTGAACACTGAAGCTTTCTTT.

This chain connects TRBV7-3 to TRBJ2-3, with D possibly being TRBD2 (5 bases). The CDR3 sequence is 16 residues long. The ends were cut back, 5 bases at V and 4 bases at J, with 19 bases in the middle. CDR1 SGHTA and CDR2 FQGTGA come from the germline V gene. CDR3 in DNA: TGTGCCAGCAGCCCCTCTATCGGGGTGAGGGCAGATACGCAGTATTTT. Translated, it gives CASSPSIGVRADTQYF.

This clone was detected once. V gene TRBV7-9 combines with J gene TRBJ2-1; 7 positions agree with TRBD2. CDR3 length equals 15 residues. Unmatched junction bases numbered 10, after V lost 5 bases and J lost 6 bases. CDR1 is SEHNR, CDR2 FQNEAQ, per germline (reference sequence). In DNA form, the CDR3 reads TGTGCCAGCAGCCTGGGACTACTAATTCCCAATGAGCAGTTCTTC. Translation: CASSLGLLIPNEQFF.

This clone was seen only once. The chain combines TRBV5-4 with TRBJ2-7; 9 bases match TRBD2. V gave up 4 bases and J gave up 6 bases; unmatched junction bases: 5. The germline CDR1 and CDR2 sequences are SGHNT and YYREEE (reference sequence). The CDR3 runs to 13 residues. CDR3 region: CASSPFSGGEQYF. The DNA for the CDR3 is TGTGCCAGCAGCCCGTTTAGCGGGGGCGAGCAGTACTTC.

The chain employs TRBV6-4 and TRBJ2-3; TRBD2 matches at 8 bases. This CDR3 has 14 amino acids. CDR1 and CDR2 from the germline V gene are MRHNA and SNTAGT. The J segment lost 2 bases and the V segment lost 6 bases, leaving 4 bases of the junction unmatched. CDR3: CASSRGGDTDTQYF. The CDR3 DNA is TGTGCCAGCAGCCGGGGGGGGGACACAGATACGCAGTATTTT.

The V and J genes are TRBV6-5 and TRBJ2-7, with TRBD1 matching 8 bases. The CDR3 covers 14 residues. J was trimmed by 1 base and V by 5 bases; bases with no gene match: 4. CDR1 MNHEY and CDR2 SVGAGI come from the germline V gene. This CDR3 is CASSNRDRSYEQYF. CDR3 in DNA: TGTGCCAGCAGTAACCGGGACAGGTCCTACGAGCAGTACTTC.

The V gene is TRBV2, the J gene TRBJ1-2; weak D call: TRBD1 (6 bases). From germline, CDR1 is SNHLY and CDR2 FYNNEI. The CDR3 spans 16 residues. V lost 2 bases, J lost 1 base, and 14 bases lay in between. The CDR3 DNA reads as TGTGCCAGCAGTGAAACTCCTACAGGGTTTAACTATGGCTACACCTTC. It specifies CASSETPTGFNYGYTF.

This chain links TRBV6-4 with TRBJ2-2, with D maybe TRBD1 (5 bases). Deletions cut 3 bases from V and 6 bases from J, with 8 bases between. This CDR3 has 13 amino acids. Germline lookup yields CDR1 MRHNA and CDR2 SNTAGT. In nucleotides, the CDR3 is TGTGCCAGCAGTGATACAGGAGCCGGGGAGCTGTTTTTT. Amino acids: CASSDTGAGELFF.

This clone was picked up a small number of times. The rearrangement uses TRBV19 and TRBJ1-1; 7 nucleotides agree with TRBD1. Germline lookup yields CDR1 LNHDA and CDR2 SQIVND (reference sequence). The CDR3 is 13 amino acids. V lost 5 bases and J lost 8; bases outside the gene matches: 8. CDR3 in DNA: TGTGCCAGTAGTCTCTACAGGGGAACCGAAGCTTTCTTT. Translation gives CASSLYRGTEAFF.

The rearrangement uses TRBV5-1 and TRBJ1-5, with unresolved D. This CDR3 has 13 amino acids. Germline values: CDR1 SGHRS, CDR2 YFSETQ. Trimming removed 7 bases at V and 4 bases at J, with 12 bases between. CDR3 sequence: CASRPGDNQPQHF. The CDR3 nucleotides read TGCGCCAGCCGACCAGGTGATAATCAGCCCCAGCATTTT.